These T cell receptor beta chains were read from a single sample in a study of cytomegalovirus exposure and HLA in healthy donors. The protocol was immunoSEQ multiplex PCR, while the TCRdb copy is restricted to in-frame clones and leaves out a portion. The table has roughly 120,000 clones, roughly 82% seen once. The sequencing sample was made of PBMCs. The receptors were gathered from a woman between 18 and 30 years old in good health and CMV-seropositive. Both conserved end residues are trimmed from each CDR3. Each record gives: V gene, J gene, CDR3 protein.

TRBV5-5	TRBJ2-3	ASSFPGTDTQY
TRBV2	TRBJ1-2	ASKGGTINGYT
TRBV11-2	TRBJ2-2	ASSSPIGTPNTGELF
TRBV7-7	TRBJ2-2	ASSLVGTSGGGELF
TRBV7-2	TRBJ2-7	ASSFSAGSSYEQY
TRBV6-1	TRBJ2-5	ASSEKEDYRALKY
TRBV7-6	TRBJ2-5	ASSPSGDHQETQY
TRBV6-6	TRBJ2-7	ASIPTGQGGEQY
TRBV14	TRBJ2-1	ASSLDRGNEQF
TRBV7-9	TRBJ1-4	ASSLVQDIATNEKLF
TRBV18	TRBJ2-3	ASSPGRGSPLSTDTQY
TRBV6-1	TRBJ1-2	ASRVRGPNYGYT
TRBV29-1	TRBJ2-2	SDTETGADPGELF
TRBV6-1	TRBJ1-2	ATNRVEGGYT
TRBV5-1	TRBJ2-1	ASSLEQGTYNEQF
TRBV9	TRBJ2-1	ASSVSGNEQF